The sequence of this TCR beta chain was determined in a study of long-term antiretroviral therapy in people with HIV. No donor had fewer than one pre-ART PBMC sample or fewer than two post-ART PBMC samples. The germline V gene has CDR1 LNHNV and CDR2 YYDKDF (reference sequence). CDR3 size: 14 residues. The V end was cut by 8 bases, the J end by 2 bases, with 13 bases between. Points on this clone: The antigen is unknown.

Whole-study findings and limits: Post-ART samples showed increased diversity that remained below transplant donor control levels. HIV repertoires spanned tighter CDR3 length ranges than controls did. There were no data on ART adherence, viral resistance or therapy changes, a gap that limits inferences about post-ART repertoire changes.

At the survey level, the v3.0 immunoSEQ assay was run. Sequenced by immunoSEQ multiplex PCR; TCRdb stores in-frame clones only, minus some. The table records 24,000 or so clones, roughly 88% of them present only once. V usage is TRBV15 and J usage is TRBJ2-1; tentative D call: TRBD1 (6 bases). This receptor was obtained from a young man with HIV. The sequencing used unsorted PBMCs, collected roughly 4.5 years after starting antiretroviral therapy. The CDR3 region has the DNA TGTGCCACCGCCTTCCGGGACACCTACAATGAGCAGTTCTTC. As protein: CATAFRDTYNEQFF.